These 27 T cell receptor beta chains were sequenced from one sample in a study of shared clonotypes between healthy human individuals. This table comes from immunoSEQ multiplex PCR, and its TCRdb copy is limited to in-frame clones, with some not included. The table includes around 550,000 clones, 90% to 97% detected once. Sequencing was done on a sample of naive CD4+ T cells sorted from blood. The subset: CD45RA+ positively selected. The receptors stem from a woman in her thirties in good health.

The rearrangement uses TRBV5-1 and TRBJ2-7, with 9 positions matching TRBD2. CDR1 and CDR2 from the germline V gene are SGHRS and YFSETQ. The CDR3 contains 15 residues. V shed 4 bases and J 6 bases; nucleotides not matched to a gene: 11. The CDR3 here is CASSPVAGASFEQYF. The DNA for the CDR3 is TGCGCCAGCAGCCCCGTAGCGGGAGCAAGTTTCGAGCAGTACTTC.

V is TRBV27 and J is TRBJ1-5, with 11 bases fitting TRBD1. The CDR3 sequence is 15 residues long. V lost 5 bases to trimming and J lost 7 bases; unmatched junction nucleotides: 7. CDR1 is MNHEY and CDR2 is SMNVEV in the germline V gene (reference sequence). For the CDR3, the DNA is TGTGCCAGCAGTCCTCGGACAGGGGGCGGACAGCCCCAGCATTTT. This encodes CASSPRTGGGQPQHF.

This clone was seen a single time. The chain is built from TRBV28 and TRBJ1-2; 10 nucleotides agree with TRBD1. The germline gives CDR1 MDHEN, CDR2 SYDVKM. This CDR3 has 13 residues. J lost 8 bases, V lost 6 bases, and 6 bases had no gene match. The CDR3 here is CASRRQGAQGYTF. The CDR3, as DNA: TGTGCCAGCAGAAGACAGGGGGCGCAAGGCTACACCTTC.

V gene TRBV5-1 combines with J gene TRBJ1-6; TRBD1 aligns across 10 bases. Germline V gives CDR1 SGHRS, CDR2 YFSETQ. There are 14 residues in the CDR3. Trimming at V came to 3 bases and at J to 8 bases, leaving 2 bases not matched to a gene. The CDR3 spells CASSWGTGDSPLHF. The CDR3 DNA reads TGCGCCAGCAGCTGGGGGACAGGGGATTCACCCCTCCACTTT. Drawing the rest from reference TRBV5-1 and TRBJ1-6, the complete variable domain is KAGVTQTPRYLIKTRGQQVTLSCSPISGHRSVSWYQQTPGQGLQFLFEYFSETQRNKGNFPGRFSGRQFSNSRSEMNVSTLELGDSALYLCASSWGTGDSPLHFGNGTRLTVT.

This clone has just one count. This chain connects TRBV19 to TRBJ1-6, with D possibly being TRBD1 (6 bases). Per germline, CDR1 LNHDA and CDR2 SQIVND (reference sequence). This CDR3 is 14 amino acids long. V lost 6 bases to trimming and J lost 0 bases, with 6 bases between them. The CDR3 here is CASRDSSYNSPLHF. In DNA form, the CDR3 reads TGTGCCAGTAGGGACAGCTCCTATAATTCACCCCTCCACTTT. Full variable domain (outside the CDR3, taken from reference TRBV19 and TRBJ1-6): DGGITQSPKYLFRKEGQNVTLSCEQNLNHDAMYWYRQDPGQGLRLIYYSQIVNDFQKGDIAEGYSVSREKKESFPLTVTSAQKNPTAFYLCASRDSSYNSPLHFGNGTRLTVT.

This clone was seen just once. CDR3 in DNA: TGTGCCAGCAGTTTTGGCGGGAGGGCCTGGGACAAGCAGTACTTC. It encodes CASSFGGRAWDKQYF. The chain is built from TRBV28 and TRBJ2-7; 9 bases match TRBD2. Germline lookup yields CDR1 MDHEN and CDR2 SYDVKM. V shed 3 bases and J 8 bases; nucleotides not matched to a gene: 11. This CDR3 region has 15 residues.

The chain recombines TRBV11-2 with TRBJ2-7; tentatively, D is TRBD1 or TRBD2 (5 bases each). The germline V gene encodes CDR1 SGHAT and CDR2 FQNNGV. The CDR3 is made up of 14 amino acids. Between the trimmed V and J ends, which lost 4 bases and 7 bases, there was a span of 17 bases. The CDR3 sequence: CASSSDPGTQEQYF. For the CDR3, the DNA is TGTGCCAGCAGCTCCGACCCCGGGACCCAGGAGCAGTACTTC. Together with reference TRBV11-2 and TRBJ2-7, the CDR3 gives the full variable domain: EAGVAQSPRYKIIEKRQSVAFWCNPISGHATLYWYQQILGQGPKLLIQFQNNGVVDDSQLPKDRFSAERLKGVDSTLKIQPAKLEDSAVYLCASSSDPGTQEQYFGPGTRLTVT.

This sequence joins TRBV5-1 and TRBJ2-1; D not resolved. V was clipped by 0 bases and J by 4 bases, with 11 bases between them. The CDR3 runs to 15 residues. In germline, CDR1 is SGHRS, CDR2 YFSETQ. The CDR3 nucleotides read TGCGCCAGCAGCTTGGACTTCTCACTATACAATGAGCAGTTCTTC. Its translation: CASSLDFSLYNEQFF. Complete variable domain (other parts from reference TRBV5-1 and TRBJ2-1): KAGVTQTPRYLIKTRGQQVTLSCSPISGHRSVSWYQQTPGQGLQFLFEYFSETQRNKGNFPGRFSGRQFSNSRSEMNVSTLELGDSALYLCASSLDFSLYNEQFFGPGTRLTVL.

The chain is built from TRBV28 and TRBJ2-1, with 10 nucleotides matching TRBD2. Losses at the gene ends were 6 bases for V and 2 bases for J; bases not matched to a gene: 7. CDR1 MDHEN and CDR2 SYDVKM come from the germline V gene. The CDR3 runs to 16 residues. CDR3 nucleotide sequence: TGTGCCAGCAGCCACCTGGGGACTAGCGCCTACAATGAGCAGTTCTTC. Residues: CASSHLGTSAYNEQFF.

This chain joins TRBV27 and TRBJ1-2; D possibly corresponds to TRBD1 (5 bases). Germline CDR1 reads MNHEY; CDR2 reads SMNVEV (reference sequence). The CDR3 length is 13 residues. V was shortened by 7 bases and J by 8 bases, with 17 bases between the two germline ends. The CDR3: CASKPTAGRGYTF. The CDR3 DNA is TGTGCCAGCAAACCAACTGCAGGGCGCGGCTACACCTTC.

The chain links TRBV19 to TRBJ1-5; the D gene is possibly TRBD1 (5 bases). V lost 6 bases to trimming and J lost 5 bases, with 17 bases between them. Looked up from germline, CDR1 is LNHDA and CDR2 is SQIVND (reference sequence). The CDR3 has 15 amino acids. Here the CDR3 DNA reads TGTGCCAGTAGCCCCCAGGGAACTAATCATCAGCCCCAGCATTTT. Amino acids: CASSPQGTNHQPQHF.

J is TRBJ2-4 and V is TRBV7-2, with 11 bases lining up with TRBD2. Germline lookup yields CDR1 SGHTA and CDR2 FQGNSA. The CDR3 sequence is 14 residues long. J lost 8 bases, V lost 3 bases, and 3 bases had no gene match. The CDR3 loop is CASSFGTSGDIQYF. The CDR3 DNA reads TGTGCCAGCAGCTTCGGGACTAGCGGAGACATTCAGTACTTC.

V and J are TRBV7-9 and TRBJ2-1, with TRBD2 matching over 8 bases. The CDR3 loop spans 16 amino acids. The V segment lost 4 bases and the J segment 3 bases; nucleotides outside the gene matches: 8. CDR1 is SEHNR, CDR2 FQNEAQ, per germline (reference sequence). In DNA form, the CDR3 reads TGTGCCAGCAGCTATCCCGGGACTAGTTTCTACAATGAGCAGTTCTTC. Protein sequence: CASSYPGTSFYNEQFF.

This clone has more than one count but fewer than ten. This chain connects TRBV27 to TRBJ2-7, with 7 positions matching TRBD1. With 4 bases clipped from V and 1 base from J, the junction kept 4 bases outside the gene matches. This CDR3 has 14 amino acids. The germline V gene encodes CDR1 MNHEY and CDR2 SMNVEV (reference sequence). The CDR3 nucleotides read TGTGCCAGCAGTTGGGAGACAGGGTCCTACGAGCAGTACTTC. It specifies CASSWETGSYEQYF.

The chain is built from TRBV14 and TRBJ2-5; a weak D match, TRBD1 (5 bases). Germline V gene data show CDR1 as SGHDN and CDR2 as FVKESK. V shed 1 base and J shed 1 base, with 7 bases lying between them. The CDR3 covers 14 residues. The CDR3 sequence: CASSQGGGQETQYF. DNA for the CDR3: TGTGCCAGCAGCCAAGGGGGCGGCCAAGAGACCCAGTACTTC.

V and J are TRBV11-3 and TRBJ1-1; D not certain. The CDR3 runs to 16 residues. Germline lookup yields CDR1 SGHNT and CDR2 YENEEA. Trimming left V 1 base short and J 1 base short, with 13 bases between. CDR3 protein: CASSLAPRGGNTEAFF. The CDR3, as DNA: TGTGCCAGCAGCTTAGCGCCACGGGGAGGGAACACTGAAGCTTTCTTT.

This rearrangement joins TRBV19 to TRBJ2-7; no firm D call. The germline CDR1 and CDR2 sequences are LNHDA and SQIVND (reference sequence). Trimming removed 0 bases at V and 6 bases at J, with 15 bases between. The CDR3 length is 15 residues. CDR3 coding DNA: TGTGCCAGTAGTATAGACCGGACCCACCAGATCGAGCAGTACTTC. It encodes CASSIDRTHQIEQYF.

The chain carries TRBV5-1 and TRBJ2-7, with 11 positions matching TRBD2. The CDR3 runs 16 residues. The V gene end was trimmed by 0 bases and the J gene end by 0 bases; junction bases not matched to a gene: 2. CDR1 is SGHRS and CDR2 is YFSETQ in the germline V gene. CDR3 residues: CASSLDGTSGSYEQYF. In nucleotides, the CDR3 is TGCGCCAGCAGCTTGGACGGGACTAGCGGCTCCTACGAGCAGTACTTC.

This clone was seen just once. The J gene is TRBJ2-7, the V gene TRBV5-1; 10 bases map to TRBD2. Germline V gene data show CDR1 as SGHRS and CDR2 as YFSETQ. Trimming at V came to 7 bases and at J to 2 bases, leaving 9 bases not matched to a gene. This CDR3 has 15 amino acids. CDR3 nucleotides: TGCGCCAGCTCAATACTAGCGGGATCGACCTACGAGCAGTACTTC. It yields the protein CASSILAGSTYEQYF.

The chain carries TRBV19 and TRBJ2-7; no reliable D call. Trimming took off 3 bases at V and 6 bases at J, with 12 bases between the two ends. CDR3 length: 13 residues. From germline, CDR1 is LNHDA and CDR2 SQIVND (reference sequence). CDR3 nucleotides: TGTGCCAGTAGTATCACCCACCCCGGCGAGCAGTACTTC. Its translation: CASSITHPGEQYF. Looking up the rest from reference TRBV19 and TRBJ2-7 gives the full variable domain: DGGITQSPKYLFRKEGQNVTLSCEQNLNHDAMYWYRQDPGQGLRLIYYSQIVNDFQKGDIAEGYSVSREKKESFPLTVTSAQKNPTAFYLCASSITHPGEQYFGPGTRLTVT.

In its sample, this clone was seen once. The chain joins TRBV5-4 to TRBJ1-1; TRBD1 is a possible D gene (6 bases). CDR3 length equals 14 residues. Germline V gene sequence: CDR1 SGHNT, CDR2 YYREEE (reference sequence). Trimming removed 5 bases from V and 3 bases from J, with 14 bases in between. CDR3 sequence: CASSHGQPYTEAFF. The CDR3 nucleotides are TGTGCCAGCAGTCATGGACAGCCATACACTGAAGCTTTCTTT.

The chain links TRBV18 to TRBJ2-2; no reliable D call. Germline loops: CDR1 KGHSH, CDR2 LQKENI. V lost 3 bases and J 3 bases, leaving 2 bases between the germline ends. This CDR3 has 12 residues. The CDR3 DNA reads TGTGCCAGCTCACCGGACACCGGGGAGCTGTTTTTT. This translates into CASSPDTGELFF.

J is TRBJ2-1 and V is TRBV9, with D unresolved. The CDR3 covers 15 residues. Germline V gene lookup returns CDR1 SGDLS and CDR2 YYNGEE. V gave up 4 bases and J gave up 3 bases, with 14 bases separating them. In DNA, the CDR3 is TGTGCCAGCAGCCCCCAGAACCGCGTCTACAATGAGCAGTTCTTC. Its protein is CASSPQNRVYNEQFF. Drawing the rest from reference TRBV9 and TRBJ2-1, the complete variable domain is DSGVTQTPKHLITATGQRVTLRCSPRSGDLSVYWYQQSLDQGLQFLIQYYNGEERAKGNILERFSAQQFPDLHSELNLSSLELGDSALYFCASSPQNRVYNEQFFGPGTRLTVL.

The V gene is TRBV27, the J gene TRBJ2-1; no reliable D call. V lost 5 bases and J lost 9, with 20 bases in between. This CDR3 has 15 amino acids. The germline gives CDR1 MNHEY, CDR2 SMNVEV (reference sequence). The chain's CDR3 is CASSPRSDPGFEQFF. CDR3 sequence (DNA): TGTGCCAGCAGTCCACGGAGTGACCCTGGCTTTGAGCAGTTCTTC.

CDR3 sequence reads: CASSLERGTWETQYF. The CDR3 region has the DNA TGTGCCAGCAGCTTGGAGAGGGGCACTTGGGAGACCCAGTACTTC. The chain links TRBV5-4 to TRBJ2-5; tentatively, D is TRBD1 or TRBD2 (5 bases each). CDR1 and CDR2 (germline): SGHNT, YYREEE (reference sequence). This CDR3 has 15 residues. The V end lost 0 bases, the J end lost 5 bases, and 14 bases lay between the germline ends. Using reference TRBV5-4 and TRBJ2-5 for the parts outside the CDR3, the full variable domain is ETGVTQSPTHLIKTRGQQVTLRCSSQSGHNTVSWYQQALGQGPQFIFQYYREEENGRGNFPPRFSGLQFPNYSSELNVNALELDDSALYLCASSLERGTWETQYFGPGTRLLVL.

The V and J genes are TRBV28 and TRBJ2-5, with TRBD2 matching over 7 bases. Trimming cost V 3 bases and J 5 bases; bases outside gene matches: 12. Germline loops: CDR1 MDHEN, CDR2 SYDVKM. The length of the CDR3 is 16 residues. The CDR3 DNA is TGTGCCAGCAGTTTCTTCCCGGGCGGGAGCGGTGAGACCCAGTACTTC. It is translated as CASSFFPGGSGETQYF.

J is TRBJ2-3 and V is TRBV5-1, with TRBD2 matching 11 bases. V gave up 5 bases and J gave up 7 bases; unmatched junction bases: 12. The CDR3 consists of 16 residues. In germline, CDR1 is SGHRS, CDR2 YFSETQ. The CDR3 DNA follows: TGCGCCAGCAGTCGGGGGACTAGCGGACGTGTGAATACGCAGTATTTT. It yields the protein CASSRGTSGRVNTQYF.